These 10 T cell receptor beta chains originate from one sample sequenced in a study of blood T cell repertoires in COVID-19. TCRdb's copy holds only in-frame clones and misses some; the assay was immunoSEQ multiplex PCR. This table holds about 98,000 clones, around 80% found once. Input material: peripheral blood. The source is a man between 70 and 80 years old with acute or convalescent COVID-19.

The chain couples TRBV19 to TRBJ2-7, with a tentative D call TRBD1 (6 bases). This CDR3 region has 14 residues. From germline, CDR1 is LNHDA and CDR2 SQIVND (reference sequence). With 6 bases removed from V and 5 bases from J, the gap between germline ends came to 17 bases. DNA for the CDR3: TGTGCCAGTAGCATTGGGCAGGGGATCAACGAGCAGTACTTC. Protein sequence: CASSIGQGINEQYF.

J is TRBJ2-3 and V is TRBV6-4; 10 nucleotides line up with TRBD2. V lost 6 bases, J lost 1 base, and 10 bases stayed unmatched. The germline gives CDR1 MRHNA, CDR2 SNTAGT. This CDR3 region has 17 residues. The CDR3 DNA follows: TGTGCCAGCAGCCCCCGGGGGCTAGCGGGAGGCACAGATACGCAGTATTTT. Protein product: CASSPRGLAGGTDTQYF.

This clone was detected only once. The rearrangement joins TRBV5-1 to TRBJ2-6, with 7 positions matching TRBD2. The V segment lost 4 bases and the J segment 0 bases; nucleotides outside the gene matches: 10. The CDR3 extends over 18 amino acids. In germline, CDR1 is SGHRS, CDR2 YFSETQ. DNA of the CDR3: TGCGCCAGCAGCCCCTCGGGGGGATTGAGCTCTGGGGCCAACGTCCTGACTTTC. This sequence encodes CASSPSGGLSSGANVLTF.

J is TRBJ2-7 and V is TRBV28, with TRBD1 identical over 7 bases. CDR3 length equals 16 residues. The trim removed 5 bases at V and 0 bases at J, leaving 10 bases unmatched. CDR1 and CDR2 from the germline V gene are MDHEN and SYDVKM. CDR3 in amino acids: CASSIRQGWYSYEQYF. CDR3 sequence (DNA): TGTGCCAGCAGTATAAGACAGGGTTGGTACTCCTACGAGCAGTACTTC.

This sequence joins TRBV5-6 and TRBJ2-4; perhaps TRBD2 as D (6 bases). V was shortened by 2 bases and J by 0 bases, with 15 bases between the two germline ends. From germline, CDR1 is SGHDT and CDR2 YYEEEE. The CDR3 contains 17 residues. The CDR3 sequence: CASSFMGGSLAKNIQYF. CDR3 DNA: TGTGCCAGCAGCTTCATGGGAGGATCGCTAGCCAAAAACATTCAGTACTTC.

This rearrangement joins TRBV28 to TRBJ2-3; 13 nucleotides match TRBD2. The V gene end was trimmed by 3 bases and the J gene end by 1 base; junction bases not matched to a gene: 13. The length of the CDR3 is 20 residues. The germline V gene encodes CDR1 MDHEN and CDR2 SYDVKM. Here the CDR3 reads CASSFPLTSGRGMGTDTQYF. Written as DNA, the CDR3 is TGTGCCAGCAGTTTTCCCCTAACTAGCGGGAGGGGTATGGGCACAGATACGCAGTATTTT. The variable domain in full, completed from reference TRBV28 and TRBJ2-3, reads DVKVTQSSRYLVKRTGEKVFLECVQDMDHENMFWYRQDPGLGLRLIYFSYDVKMKEKGDIPEGYSVSREKKERFSLILESASTNQTSMYLCASSFPLTSGRGMGTDTQYFGPGTRLTVL.

This clone was recorded a few times. This chain connects TRBV28 to TRBJ1-5, with D possibly TRBD1 on 5 matching bases. V gave up 7 bases and J gave up 2 bases, with 18 bases separating them. Germline V gene sequence: CDR1 MDHEN, CDR2 SYDVKM. The CDR3 spans 16 residues. The CDR3 reads CASTLLTFRGNQPQHF. The CDR3 region has the DNA TGTGCCAGCACTCTCCTGACGTTCAGGGGCAATCAGCCCCAGCATTTT. Variable domain in full (rest from reference TRBV28 and TRBJ1-5): DVKVTQSSRYLVKRTGEKVFLECVQDMDHENMFWYRQDPGLGLRLIYFSYDVKMKEKGDIPEGYSVSREKKERFSLILESASTNQTSMYLCASTLLTFRGNQPQHFGDGTRLSIL.

This chain joins TRBV7-8 and TRBJ1-5; 7 nucleotides align to TRBD1. The CDR3 is 16 residues long. J lost 1 base, V lost 5 bases, and 8 bases had no gene match. The germline gives CDR1 SGHVS, CDR2 FQNEAQ. The CDR3 region is CASSPRGQGSNQPQHF. Written as DNA, the CDR3 is TGTGCCAGCAGCCCGAGGGGGCAGGGGAGCAATCAGCCCCAGCATTTT.

This sequence joins TRBV25-1 and TRBJ1-1, with a weak D call TRBD1 (5 bases). The V and J ends lost 8 bases and 1 base respectively, with 17 bases between them. The CDR3 loop spans 15 amino acids. Per the germline V gene, CDR1 is MGHDK and CDR2 is SYGVNS. The CDR3 loop reads CASGKTGGWNTEAFF. The CDR3, as DNA: TGTGCCAGCGGAAAGACGGGGGGTTGGAACACTGAAGCTTTCTTT.

The V and J genes are TRBV9 and TRBJ2-1; TRBD1 matches at 7 bases. The ends lost 4 bases at V and 3 bases at J; junction bases unmatched: 4. Germline values: CDR1 SGDLS, CDR2 YYNGEE. The CDR3 has 14 amino acids. The CDR3 spells CASSKDRNYNEQFF. CDR3 sequence (DNA): TGTGCCAGCAGCAAGGACAGGAACTACAATGAGCAGTTCTTC.